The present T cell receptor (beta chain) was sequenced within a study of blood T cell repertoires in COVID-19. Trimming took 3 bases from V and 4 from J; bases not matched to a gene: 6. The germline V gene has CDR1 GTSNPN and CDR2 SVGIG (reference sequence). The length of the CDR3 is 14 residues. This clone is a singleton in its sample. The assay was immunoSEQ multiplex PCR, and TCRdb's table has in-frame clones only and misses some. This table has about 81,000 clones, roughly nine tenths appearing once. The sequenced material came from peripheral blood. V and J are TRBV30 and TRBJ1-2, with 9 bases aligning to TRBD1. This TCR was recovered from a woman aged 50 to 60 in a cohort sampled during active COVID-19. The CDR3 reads CAWRETGGVYGYTF. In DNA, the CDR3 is TGTGCCTGGAGAGAAACAGGGGGCGTCTATGGCTACACCTTC.